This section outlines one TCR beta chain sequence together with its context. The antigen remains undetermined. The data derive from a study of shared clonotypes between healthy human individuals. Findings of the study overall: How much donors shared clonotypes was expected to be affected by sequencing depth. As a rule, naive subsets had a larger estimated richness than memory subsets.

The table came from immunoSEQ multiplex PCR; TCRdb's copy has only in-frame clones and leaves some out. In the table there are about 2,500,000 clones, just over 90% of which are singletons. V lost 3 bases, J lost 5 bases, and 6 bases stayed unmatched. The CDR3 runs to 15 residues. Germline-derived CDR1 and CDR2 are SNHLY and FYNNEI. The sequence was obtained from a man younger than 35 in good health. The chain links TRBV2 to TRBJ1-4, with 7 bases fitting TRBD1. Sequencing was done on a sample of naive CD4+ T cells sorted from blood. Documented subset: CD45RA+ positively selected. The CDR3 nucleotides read TGTGCCAGCAGTGAGACAGGGACGGAAAATGAAAAACTGTTTTTT. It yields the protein CASSETGTENEKLFF.